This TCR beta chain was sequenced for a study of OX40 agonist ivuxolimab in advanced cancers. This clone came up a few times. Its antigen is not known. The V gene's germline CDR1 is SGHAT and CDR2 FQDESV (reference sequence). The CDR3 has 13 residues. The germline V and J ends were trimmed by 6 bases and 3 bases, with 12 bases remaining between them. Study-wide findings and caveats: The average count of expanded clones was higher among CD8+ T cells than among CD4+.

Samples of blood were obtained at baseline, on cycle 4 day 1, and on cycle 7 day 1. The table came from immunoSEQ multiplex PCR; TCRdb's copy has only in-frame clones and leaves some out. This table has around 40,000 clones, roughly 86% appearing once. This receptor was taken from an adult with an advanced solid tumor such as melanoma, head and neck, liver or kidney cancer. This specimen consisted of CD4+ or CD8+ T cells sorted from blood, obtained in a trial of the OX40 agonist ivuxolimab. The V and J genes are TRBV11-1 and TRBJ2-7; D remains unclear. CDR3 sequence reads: CASRKRASYEQYF. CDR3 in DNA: TGTGCCAGCAGAAAGCGTGCTAGCTACGAGCAGTACTTC.